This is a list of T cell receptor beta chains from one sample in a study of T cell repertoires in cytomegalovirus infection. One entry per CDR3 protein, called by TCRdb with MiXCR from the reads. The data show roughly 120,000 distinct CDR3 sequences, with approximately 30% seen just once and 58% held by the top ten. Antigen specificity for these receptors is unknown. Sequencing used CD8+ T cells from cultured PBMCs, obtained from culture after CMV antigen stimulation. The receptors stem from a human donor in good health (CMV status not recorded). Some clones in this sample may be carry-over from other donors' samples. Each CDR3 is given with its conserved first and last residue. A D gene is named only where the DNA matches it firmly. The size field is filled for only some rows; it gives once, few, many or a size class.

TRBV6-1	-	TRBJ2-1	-	TGTGCCAGCAGTGAAGTTCCGAGGACTAAGGTTCAGTTCTTC	CASSEVPRTKVQFF
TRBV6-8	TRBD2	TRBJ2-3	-	TGTGCCAGCAGCCCCGGGGGGGGCCCCGCCACAGATACGCAGTATTTT	CASSPGGGPATDTQYF
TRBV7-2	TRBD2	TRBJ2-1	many	TGTGCCAGCAGCTTAGCCCTAGCGGGCAATGAGCAGTTCTTC	CASSLALAGNEQFF
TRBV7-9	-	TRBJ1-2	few	TGTGCCAGCAGCTCGGGACATTCCTTTAACTATGGCTACACCTTC	CASSSGHSFNYGYTF
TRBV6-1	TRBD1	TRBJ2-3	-	TGTGCCAGCAGAGAAGGGACAGGGGTTGGCACAGATACGCAGTATTTT	CASREGTGVGTDTQYF
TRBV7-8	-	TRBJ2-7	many	TGTGCCAGCAGGGCGGGCCCGGAGTACGAGCAGTACTTC	CASRAGPEYEQYF
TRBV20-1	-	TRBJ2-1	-	TGCAGTGCTAGAGAGGCGATGGGGGCGAGCTCCTACAATGAGCAGTTCTTC	CSAREAMGASSYNEQFF
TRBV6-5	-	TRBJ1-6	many	TGTGCCAGCAGAGAACAAACTTATAATTCACCCCTCCACTTT	CASREQTYNSPLHF
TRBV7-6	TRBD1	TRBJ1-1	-	TGTGCCAGCAGCGCGACAGGGGGTTTCACTGAAGCTTTCTTT	CASSATGGFTEAFF
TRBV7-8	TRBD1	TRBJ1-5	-	TGTGCCAGCAGCTTAGGGAAGGGACAGGGTCATCAGCCCCAGCATTTT	CASSLGKGQGHQPQHF
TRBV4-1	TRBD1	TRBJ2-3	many	TGCGCCAGCAGCCAAGATAGCGACAGGGAGAGGTATTTT	CASSQDSDRERYF
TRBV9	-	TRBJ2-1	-	TGTGCCAGCACCCCAACCCCCAGACGCCTAGATGAGCAGTTCTTC	CASTPTPRRLDEQFF
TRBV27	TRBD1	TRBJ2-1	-	TGTGCCAGCACCCGAGGGACAGGGCCTTACAATGAGCAGTTCTTC	CASTRGTGPYNEQFF
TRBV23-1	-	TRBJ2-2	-	TGCGCCAGCAGTCAATCTTGGGGCGGTATTCGGGACACCGGGGAGCTGTTTTTT	CASSQSWGGIRDTGELFF
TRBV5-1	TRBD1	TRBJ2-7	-	TGCGCCAGCAGCTTGGATACCGGGACAGGGGTCTACGAGCAGTACTTC	CASSLDTGTGVYEQYF
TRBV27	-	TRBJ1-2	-	TGTGCCAGCAGTTTGTCAGGATATGGCTACACCTTC	CASSLSGYGYTF
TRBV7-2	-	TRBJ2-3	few	TGTGCCAGCAGCTACATTGGGGGGGCCACAGATACGCAGTATTTT	CASSYIGGATDTQYF
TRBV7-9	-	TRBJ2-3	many	TGTGCCAGCAGCCAACAGGGATACGCAGATACGCAGTATTTT	CASSQQGYADTQYF
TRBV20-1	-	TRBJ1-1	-	TGCAGTGCTACACAGGGACACACTGAAGCTTTCTTT	CSATQGHTEAFF
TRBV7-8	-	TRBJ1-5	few	TGTGCCAGCAGCTTAAAATGGTCGGGACAACTAAAGGGATTGGGGCAGCCCCAGCATTTT	CASSLKWSGQLKGLGQPQHF
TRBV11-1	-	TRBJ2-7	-	TGTGCCAGCACCGGGCGGAGCGGCGACGAGCAGTACTTC	CASTGRSGDEQYF
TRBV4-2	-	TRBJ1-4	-	TGTGCCAGCAGCTCACCCCAGGGTTTGGATGAAAAACTGTTTTTT	CASSSPQGLDEKLFF
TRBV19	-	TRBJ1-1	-	TGTGCCAGTAATGCAGGGGAGGGATACATGAACACTGAAGCTTTCTTT	CASNAGEGYMNTEAFF
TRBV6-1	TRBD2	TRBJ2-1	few	TGTGCCAGCCGACAGCGGGGCTCCTACAATGAGCAGTTCTTC	CASRQRGSYNEQFF
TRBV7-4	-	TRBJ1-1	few	TGTGCCAGCAGCTTACATCCAGGGCCTGAAGCTTTCTTT	CASSLHPGPEAFF
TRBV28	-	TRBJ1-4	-	TGTGCCAGCAGTTTTAGGGTGAGAACTAATGAAAAACTGTTTTTT	CASSFRVRTNEKLFF
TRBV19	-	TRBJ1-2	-	TGTGCCAGTAGTATTGGGGGGACACAAGTCTATGGCTACACCTTC	CASSIGGTQVYGYTF
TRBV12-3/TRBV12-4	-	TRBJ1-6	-	TGTGCCAGCAGCCACGGTTCGGGGGAGTTTTATTCACCCCTCCACTTT	CASSHGSGEFYSPLHF
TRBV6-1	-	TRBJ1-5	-	TGTGCCAGCAGTGACGTGGGCAGCAATCAGCCCCAGCATTTT	CASSDVGSNQPQHF
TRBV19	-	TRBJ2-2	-	TGTGCCAGTAGTATAGTAAAAGGGGCCGGGGAGCTGTTTTTT	CASSIVKGAGELFF
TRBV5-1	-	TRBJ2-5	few	TGCGCCAGCAGCTTGGCCGACCTGACTTACCAAGAGACCCAGTACTTC	CASSLADLTYQETQYF
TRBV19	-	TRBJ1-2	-	TGTGTCTCCCAAGGCGGGGAATATGGCTACACCTTC	CVSQGGEYGYTF
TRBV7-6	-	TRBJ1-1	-	TGTGCCAGCCGAGGGGACATGAACACTGAAGCTTTCTTT	CASRGDMNTEAFF
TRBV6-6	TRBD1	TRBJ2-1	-	TGTGCCAGCAGTTACTCGAGGGGGCATGAGCAGTTCTTC	CASSYSRGHEQFF
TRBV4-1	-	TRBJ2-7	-	TGCGCCAGCAGCCAAGGTGGCGGGCGGGTCCTGGAGCAGTACTTC	CASSQGGGRVLEQYF
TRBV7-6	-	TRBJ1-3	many	TGTGCCAGCACCAAGGGGAACACCATATATTTT	CASTKGNTIYF
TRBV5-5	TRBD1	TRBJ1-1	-	TGTGCCAGCAGCGAGGGACAGGGTACTGACACTGAAGCTTTCTTT	CASSEGQGTDTEAFF
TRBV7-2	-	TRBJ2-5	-	TGTGCCAGCACCGAGTCGGGCGACCAGTACTTC	CASTESGDQYF
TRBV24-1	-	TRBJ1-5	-	TGTGCCACCAGTGCGGGGGGTAGCCAGCCCCAGCATTTT	CATSAGGSQPQHF